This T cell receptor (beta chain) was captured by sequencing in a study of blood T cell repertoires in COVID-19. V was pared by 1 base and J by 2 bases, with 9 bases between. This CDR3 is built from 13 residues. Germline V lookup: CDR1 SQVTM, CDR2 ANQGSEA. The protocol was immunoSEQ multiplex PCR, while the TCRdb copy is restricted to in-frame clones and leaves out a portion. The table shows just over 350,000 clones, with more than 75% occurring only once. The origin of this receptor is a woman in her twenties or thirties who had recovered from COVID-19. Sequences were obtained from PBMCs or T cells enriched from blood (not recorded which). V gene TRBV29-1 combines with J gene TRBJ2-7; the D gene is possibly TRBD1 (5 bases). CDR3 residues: CSVEVSGPYEQYF. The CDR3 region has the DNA TGCAGCGTTGAAGTGTCAGGGCCCTACGAGCAGTACTTC.